The rows below give T cell receptor beta chains drawn from one sample of a study of T-cell reconstitution after alpha-beta-depleted transplantation in children. From the PCR reads, TCRdb called clonotypes with MiXCR, one entry per CDR3 protein. The sample has roughly 180,000 distinct CDR3 sequences, roughly 10% seen once. Sequenced material: PBMCs, taken before TCRalphabeta/CD19-depleted stem cell transplant. The receptors here all came from a boy aged 2 to 10 with acute myeloid leukemia, due to receive a stem cell transplant. Both conserved end residues are part of each CDR3.

j_call v_call cdr3_aa
TRBJ2-1 TRBV3-1 CASSQDASLREQFF
TRBJ2-3 TRBV12-3/TRBV12-4 CASNSPDRGGTDTQYF
TRBJ2-5 TRBV20-1 CSAFRRGPQETQYF
TRBJ2-7 TRBV2 CASERRISSYEQYF
TRBJ2-1 TRBV20-1 CSARGRNEQFF
TRBJ2-1 TRBV20-1 CSAASSGGERYNEQFF
TRBJ2-7 TRBV20-1 CSGTEAGGLYEQYF
TRBJ1-2 TRBV12-3/TRBV12-4 CASSLMNYGYTF
TRBJ1-1 TRBV20-1 CSARLRQGSRMNTEAFF
TRBJ1-2 TRBV20-1 CSAREVTGAPYGYTF
TRBJ1-1 TRBV7-9 CASSWGQGLEAFF
TRBJ1-2 TRBV12-3/TRBV12-4 CASSLEPVYGYTF
TRBJ1-6 TRBV3-1 CASSPRDRGGNSPLHF
TRBJ2-3 TRBV12-3/TRBV12-4 CASSLAGRPDTDTQYF
TRBJ1-4 TRBV4-1 CASSPIAGTDNEKLFF
TRBJ2-1 TRBV14 CASSQAPGGSNEQFF
TRBJ2-2 TRBV10-2 CASKVRFSGAYNTGELFF
TRBJ2-4 TRBV5-1 CASSLESGKNIQYF
TRBJ2-1 TRBV7-2 CASSLAAGTSGYNEQFF
TRBJ2-3 TRBV7-2 CASSYRQGLADTQYF
TRBJ1-4 TRBV10-3 CAISESTNEKLFF
TRBJ2-3 TRBV20-1 CSPGGASDTQYF
TRBJ2-5 TRBV3-1 CASSPLAGKHQETQYF
TRBJ1-4 TRBV6-1 CASSEAPGQGATNEKLFF